Given below is one TCR beta chain in context. Its antigen is unknown. The sample comes from a study of T cell repertoires in cytomegalovirus infection. About the study: CMV infection and matching HLA type were both indicated by public TCR beta signatures.

TCRdb ran MiXCR on the reads and lists one entry per CDR3 protein. The data show about 700,000 distinct CDR3 sequences, around a third seen once. In germline, CDR1 is SNHLY, CDR2 FYNNEI. The V end was cut by 4 bases, the J end by 5 bases, with 12 bases between. This CDR3 has 14 amino acids. The chain uses TRBV2 and TRBJ2-1; D is unresolved. The material was cultured PBMCs, obtained from culture after CMV antigen stimulation. The TCR was taken from a human donor in good health (CMV status not recorded). Some clones in this sample may be carry-over from other donors' samples. CDR3: CASSASGVHNEQFF. CDR3 nucleotides: TGTGCCAGCAGTGCGTCAGGAGTCCACAATGAGCAGTTCTTC.